Listed here is a single TCR beta chain. This clone's antigen is unknown. It has no much larger one-base neighbor in the sample; base qualities were not kept. The entry originates in a study of T cell responses to AZD1222 COVID-19 vaccine (dated by TCRdb to about 2021). A note on the overall study: AZD1222 recipients whose second dose came at about 4 weeks and those whose second dose came at about 12 weeks were combined into one group, since spike-specific TCR depth and breadth did not differ between the two schedules. Trial participants were enrolled by age into subgroups of 18-55, 56-69 and 70-plus years, and roughly 160, 29 and 62 TCR-sequenced participants, respectively, were included in these subgroups. TCR sequencing was performed for 230 to 250 trial participants, of whom about 200 were given two doses of AZD1222 and around 26 were given two doses of MenACWY control vaccine.

Study-wide conclusions, independent of this receptor: Vaccine-associated CD4 TCRs spanned the whole spike protein, with dominant responses in regions 160-218 and 743-854. Most participants were white British and females outnumbered males, and the authors suggested that clonal diversity may have been underestimated. Because no day 14 peak-response samples were available, the repertoires could be characterized only after the peak T cell response. The 56-69-year group was small, and its depth increase did not reach significance, likely because of low power. Spike-specific TCR breadth and depth rose significantly after two AZD1222 doses compared with day 0 and with MenACWY recipients. Conclusions about previously exposed vaccinees are limited because only six or seven AZD1222 recipients were SARS-CoV-2 seropositive at baseline. Epitopes outside the regions mutated in the B.1.351 and B.1.1.7 variants were reportedly recognized by nearly half of the unique spike-specific TCRs.

The CDR3 regions of human TCRbeta chains were analyzed by immunosequencing. In the paper's pipeline: Repertoire TCRs were checked for matches against a reference library of SARS-CoV-2-specific TCRs that had been generated using the MIRA antigen-specificity platform. Breadth meant the fraction of unique TCRs that were SARS-CoV-2-associated, whereas depth meant the fraction of total T cells that were SARS-CoV-2-associated. Each spike-specific TCR was assigned to its reactive spike region and to a CD4 or CD8 class using the MIRA data. Log10-transformed breadth and depth values were compared by one-way ANOVA with Sidak's multiple comparisons tests. In TCRdb, the immuneACCESS table is reduced to in-frame sequences with V and J assigned. These tables do not hold every clone; where another copy was compared, an unresolved V gene accounts for under half, and the others remain unexplained. The V and J calls and the clone size are those of that table, but D and trimming were determined from the DNA. This sample comprises roughly 120,000 clones, around 89% of them detected only once. Under 4.5% of the sample lies in the top ten.

What this sample's time point label stands for: baseline before first vaccination. The vaccinee samples were drawn from two UK trials, COV001 and COV002, one of which was a single-blind randomized controlled phase 2/3 trial testing AZD1222 (ChAdOx1 nCoV-19) in healthy adults. For TCRbeta chain sequencing, PBMC samples from trial participants were taken at day 0 and at day 28 after the second dose. Specimen: peripheral blood, collected on day 0 of AZD1222 vaccination. This receptor was identified in an adult in good health.

CDR3 sequence: CASSQHKEKLFF. The base sequence is TGTGCCAGCAGCCAACACAAGGAAAAACTGTTTTTT. The V gene is TRBV3-1 (or the pseudogene TRBV3-2) and the J gene is TRBJ1-4, with an unclear D gene assignment. Sequences LGHDT (CDR1) and YNNKEL (CDR2) are obtained from the germline V gene (reference sequence). V sheds 2 bases and J sheds 8 bases, leaving 6 bases between their ends. Measured from the cysteine to the phenylalanine, the CDR3 is 12 residues long. The only DNA kept is the CDR3, 36 bases in frame from the first base.